Many counts were recorded for the clone carrying this T cell receptor (beta chain). The data stem from a study of T cells after yellow fever vaccination. TCRdb used MiXCR to reprocess the 5' RACE reads, holding one entry per CDR3 protein. The sample has over 35,000 distinct CDR3 sequences, around 6.5% seen once. V was trimmed by 6 bases and J by 3 bases, leaving 7 bases between them. This CDR3 comprises 12 residues. The germline V gene has CDR1 WNHNN and CDR2 SYGVQD (reference sequence). The sequence was collected from a man between 25 and 39 years old who received the YFV17D yellow fever vaccine. The starting material was PBMCs, either bulk or a sorted T-cell subset (CD4+, CD8+, memory, or dextramer-sorted; not recorded which), obtained 45 days after the yellow fever booster vaccination. This chain links TRBV10-1 with TRBJ2-3; tentatively, D is TRBD1 or TRBD2 (5 bases each). The DNA for the CDR3 is TGCGCCAGCAGCGGGACGACAGATACGCAGTATTTT. Translated: CASSGTTDTQYF.